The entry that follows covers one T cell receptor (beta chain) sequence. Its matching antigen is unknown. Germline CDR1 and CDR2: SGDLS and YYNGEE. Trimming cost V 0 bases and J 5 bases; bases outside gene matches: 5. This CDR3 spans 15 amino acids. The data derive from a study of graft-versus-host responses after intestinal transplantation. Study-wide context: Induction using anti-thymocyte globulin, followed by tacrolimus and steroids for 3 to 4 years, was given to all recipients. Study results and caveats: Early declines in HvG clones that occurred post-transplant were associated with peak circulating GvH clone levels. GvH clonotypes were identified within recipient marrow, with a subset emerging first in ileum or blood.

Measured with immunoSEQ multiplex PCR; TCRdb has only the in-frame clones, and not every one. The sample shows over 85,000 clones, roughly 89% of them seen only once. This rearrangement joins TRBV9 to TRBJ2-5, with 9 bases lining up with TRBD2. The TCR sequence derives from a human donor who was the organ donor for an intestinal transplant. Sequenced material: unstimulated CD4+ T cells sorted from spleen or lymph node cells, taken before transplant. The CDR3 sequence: CASSVAGTSRETQYF. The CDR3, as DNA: TGTGCCAGCAGCGTAGCTGGGACTAGCCGGGAGACCCAGTACTTC.